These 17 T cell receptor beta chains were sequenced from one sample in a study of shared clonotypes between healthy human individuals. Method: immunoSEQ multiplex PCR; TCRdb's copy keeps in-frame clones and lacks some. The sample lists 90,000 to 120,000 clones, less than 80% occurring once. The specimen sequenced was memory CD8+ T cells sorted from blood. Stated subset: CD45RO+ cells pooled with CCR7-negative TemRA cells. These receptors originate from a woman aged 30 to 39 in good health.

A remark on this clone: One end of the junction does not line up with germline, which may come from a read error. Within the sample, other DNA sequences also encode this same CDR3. CDR3 sequence (DNA): TGCGCCAGCAGCCACATCAAGAAAAATGAACAGTTCTTC. Its protein is CASSHIKKNEQFF. The rearrangement links TRBV4-1 to TRBJ2-1; D uncertain. This CDR3 has 13 residues. The germline gives CDR1 MGHRA, CDR2 YSYEKL.

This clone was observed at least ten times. The CDR3 is CASAPGQGDTGELFF. The CDR3 DNA sequence: TGTGCCAGCGCTCCGGGACAGGGAGACACCGGGGAGCTGTTTTTT. The chain combines TRBV6-4 with TRBJ2-2; 9 nucleotides align to TRBD1. The CDR3 extends over 15 amino acids. The V segment lost 8 bases and the J segment 3 bases; nucleotides outside the gene matches: 7. Germline V gene lookup returns CDR1 MRHNA and CDR2 SNTAGT.

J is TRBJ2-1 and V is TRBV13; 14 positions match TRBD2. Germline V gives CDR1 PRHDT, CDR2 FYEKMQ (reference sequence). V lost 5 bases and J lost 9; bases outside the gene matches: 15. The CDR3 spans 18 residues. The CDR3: CASSEERAGLAGGGEQFF. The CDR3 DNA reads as TGTGCCAGCAGCGAGGAGAGGGCCGGACTAGCGGGAGGTGGTGAGCAGTTCTTC.

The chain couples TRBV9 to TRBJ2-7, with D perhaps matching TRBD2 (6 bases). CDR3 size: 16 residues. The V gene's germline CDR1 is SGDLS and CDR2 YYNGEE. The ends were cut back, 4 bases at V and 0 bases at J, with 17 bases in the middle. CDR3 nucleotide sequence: TGTGCCAGCAGCACGTCGCGGGACGCCAGCTCCTACGAGCAGTACTTC. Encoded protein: CASSTSRDASSYEQYF.

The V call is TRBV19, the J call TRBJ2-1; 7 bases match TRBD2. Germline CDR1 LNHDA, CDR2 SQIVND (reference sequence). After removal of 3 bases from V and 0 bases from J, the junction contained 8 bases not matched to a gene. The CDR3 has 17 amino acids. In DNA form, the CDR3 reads TGTGCCAGTAGTATGGAAGAGCGGGGCGCCTCCTACAATGAGCAGTTCTTC. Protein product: CASSMEERGASYNEQFF.

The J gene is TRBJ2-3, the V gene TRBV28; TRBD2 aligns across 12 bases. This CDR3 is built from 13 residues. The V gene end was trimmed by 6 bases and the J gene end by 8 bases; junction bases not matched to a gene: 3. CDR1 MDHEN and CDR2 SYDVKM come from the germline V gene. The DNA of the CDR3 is TGTGCCAGCAGGACTAGCGGGAGAGGTACGCAGTATTTT. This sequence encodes CASRTSGRGTQYF. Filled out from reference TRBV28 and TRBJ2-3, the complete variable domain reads DVKVTQSSRYLVKRTGEKVFLECVQDMDHENMFWYRQDPGLGLRLIYFSYDVKMKEKGDIPEGYSVSREKKERFSLILESASTNQTSMYLCASRTSGRGTQYFGPGTRLTVL.

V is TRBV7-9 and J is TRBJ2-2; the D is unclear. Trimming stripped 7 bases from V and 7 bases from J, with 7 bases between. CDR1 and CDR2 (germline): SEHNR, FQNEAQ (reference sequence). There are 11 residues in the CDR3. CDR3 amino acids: CASTAGGELFF. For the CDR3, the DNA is TGTGCCAGCACGGCCGGCGGGGAGCTGTTTTTT.

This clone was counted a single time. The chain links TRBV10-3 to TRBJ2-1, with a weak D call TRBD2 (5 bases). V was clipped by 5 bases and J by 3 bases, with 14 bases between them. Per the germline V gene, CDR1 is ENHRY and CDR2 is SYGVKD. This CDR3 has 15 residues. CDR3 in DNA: TGTGCCATCAGTAGCCGGGATTTGTACTACAATGAGCAGTTCTTC. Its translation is CAISSRDLYYNEQFF.

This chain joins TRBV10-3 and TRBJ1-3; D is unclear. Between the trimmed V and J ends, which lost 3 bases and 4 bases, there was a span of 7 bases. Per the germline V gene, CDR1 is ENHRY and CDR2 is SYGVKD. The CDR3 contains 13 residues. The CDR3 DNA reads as TGTGCCATCAGTGAAGGTGGGGGAAACACCATATATTTT. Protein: CAISEGGGNTIYF.

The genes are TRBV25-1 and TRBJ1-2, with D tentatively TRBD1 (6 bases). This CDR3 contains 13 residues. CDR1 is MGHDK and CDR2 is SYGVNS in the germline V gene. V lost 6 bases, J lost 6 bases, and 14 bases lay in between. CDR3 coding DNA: TGTGCCAGCAGGGCGGGGGCGTTGAATGGCTACACCTTC. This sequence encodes CASRAGALNGYTF.

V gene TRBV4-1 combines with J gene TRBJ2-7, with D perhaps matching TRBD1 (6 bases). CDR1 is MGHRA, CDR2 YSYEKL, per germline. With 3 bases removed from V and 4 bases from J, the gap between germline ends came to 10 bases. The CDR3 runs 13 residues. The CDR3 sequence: CASSQVGGYEQYF. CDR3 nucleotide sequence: TGCGCCAGCAGCCAGGTAGGGGGTTACGAGCAGTACTTC.

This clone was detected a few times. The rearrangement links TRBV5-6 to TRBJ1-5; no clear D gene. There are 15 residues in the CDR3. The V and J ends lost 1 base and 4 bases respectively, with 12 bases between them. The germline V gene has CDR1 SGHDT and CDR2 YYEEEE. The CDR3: CASSLMGSANQPQHF. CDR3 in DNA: TGTGCCAGCAGCTTGATGGGCAGCGCAAATCAGCCCCAGCATTTT.

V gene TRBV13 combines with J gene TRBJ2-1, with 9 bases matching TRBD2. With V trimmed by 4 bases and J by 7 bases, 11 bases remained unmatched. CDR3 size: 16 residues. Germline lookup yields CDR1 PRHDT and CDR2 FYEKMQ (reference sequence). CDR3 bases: TGTGCCAGCAGCTCGTGGACTAGCGCGCATATGAATGAGCAGTTCTTC. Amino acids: CASSSWTSAHMNEQFF. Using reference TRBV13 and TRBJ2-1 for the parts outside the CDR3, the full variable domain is AAGVIQSPRHLIKEKRETATLKCYPIPRHDTVYWYQQGPGQDPQFLISFYEKMQSDKGSIPDRFSAQQFSDYHSELNMSSLELGDSALYFCASSSWTSAHMNEQFFGPGTRLTVL.

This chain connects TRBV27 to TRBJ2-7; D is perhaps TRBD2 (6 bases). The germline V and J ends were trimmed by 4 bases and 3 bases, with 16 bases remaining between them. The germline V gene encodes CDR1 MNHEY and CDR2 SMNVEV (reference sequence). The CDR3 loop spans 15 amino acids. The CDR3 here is CASSSSPGVGYEQYF. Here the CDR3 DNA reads TGTGCCAGCAGTTCGTCTCCGGGAGTGGGCTACGAGCAGTACTTC.

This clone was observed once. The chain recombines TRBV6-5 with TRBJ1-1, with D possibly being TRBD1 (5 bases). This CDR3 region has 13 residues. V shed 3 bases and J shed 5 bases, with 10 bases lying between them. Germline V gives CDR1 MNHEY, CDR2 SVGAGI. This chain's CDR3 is CASSYGGGTEAFF. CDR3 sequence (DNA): TGTGCCAGCAGTTATGGGGGAGGGACTGAAGCTTTCTTT.

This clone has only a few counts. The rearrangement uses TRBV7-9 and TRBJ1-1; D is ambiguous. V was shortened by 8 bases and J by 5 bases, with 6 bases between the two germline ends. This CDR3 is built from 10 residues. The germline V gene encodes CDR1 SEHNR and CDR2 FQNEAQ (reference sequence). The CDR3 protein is CASVGTEAFF. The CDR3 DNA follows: TGTGCCAGCGTAGGGACTGAAGCTTTCTTT.

CDR3 sequence: CAWRIQGNSGANVLTF. In nucleotides, the CDR3 is TGTGCCTGGAGGATACAGGGCAACTCTGGGGCCAACGTCCTGACTTTC. The J gene is TRBJ2-6, the V gene TRBV30; tentative D call: TRBD1 (6 bases). The V end was cut by 3 bases, the J end by 0 bases, with 12 bases between. The CDR3 loop spans 16 amino acids. Per the germline V gene, CDR1 is GTSNPN and CDR2 is SVGIG (reference sequence). Full variable domain (rest looked up from reference TRBV30 and TRBJ2-6): SQTIHQWPATLVQPVGSPLSLECTVEGTSNPNLYWYRQAAGRGLQLLFYSVGIGQISSEVPQNLSASRPQDRQFILSSKKLLLSDSGFYLCAWRIQGNSGANVLTFGAGSRLTVL.